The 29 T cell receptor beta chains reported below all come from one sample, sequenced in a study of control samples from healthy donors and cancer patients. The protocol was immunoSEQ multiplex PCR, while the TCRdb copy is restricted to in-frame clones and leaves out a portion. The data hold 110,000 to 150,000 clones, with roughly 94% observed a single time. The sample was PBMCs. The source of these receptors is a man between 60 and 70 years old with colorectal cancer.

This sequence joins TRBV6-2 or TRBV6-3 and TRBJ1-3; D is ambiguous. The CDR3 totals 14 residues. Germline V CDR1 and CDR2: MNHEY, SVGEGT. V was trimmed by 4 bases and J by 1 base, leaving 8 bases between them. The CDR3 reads CASSSAVSGNTIYF. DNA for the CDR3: TGTGCCAGCAGTTCGGCGGTGTCTGGAAACACCATATATTTT.

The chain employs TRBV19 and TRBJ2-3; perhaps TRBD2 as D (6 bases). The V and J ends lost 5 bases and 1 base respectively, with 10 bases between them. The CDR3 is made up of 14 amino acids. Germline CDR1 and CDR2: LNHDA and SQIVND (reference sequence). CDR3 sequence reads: CASSSGLRTDTQYF. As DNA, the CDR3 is TGTGCCAGTAGTTCGGGACTCCGCACAGATACGCAGTATTTT.

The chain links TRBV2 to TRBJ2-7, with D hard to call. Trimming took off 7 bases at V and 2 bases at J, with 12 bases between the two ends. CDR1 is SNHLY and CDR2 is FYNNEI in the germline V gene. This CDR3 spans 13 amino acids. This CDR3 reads CASTFSQPYEQYF. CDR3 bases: TGTGCCAGCACCTTTTCGCAACCCTACGAGCAGTACTTC.

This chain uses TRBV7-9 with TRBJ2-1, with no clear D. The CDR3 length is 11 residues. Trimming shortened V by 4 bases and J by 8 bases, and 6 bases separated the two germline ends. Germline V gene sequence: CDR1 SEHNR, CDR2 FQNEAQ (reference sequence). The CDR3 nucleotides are TGTGCCAGCAGCTCTACACATGAGCAGTTCTTC. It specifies CASSSTHEQFF.

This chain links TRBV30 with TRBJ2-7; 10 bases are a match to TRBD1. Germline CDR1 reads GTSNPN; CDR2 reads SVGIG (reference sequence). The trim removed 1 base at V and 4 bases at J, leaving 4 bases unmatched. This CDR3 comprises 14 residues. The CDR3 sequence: CAWSGGTGEYEQYF. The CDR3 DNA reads TGTGCCTGGAGTGGGGGGACAGGGGAGTACGAGCAGTACTTC. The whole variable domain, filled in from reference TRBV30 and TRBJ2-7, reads SQTIHQWPATLVQPVGSPLSLECTVEGTSNPNLYWYRQAAGRGLQLLFYSVGIGQISSEVPQNLSASRPQDRQFILSSKKLLLSDSGFYLCAWSGGTGEYEQYFGPGTRLTVT.

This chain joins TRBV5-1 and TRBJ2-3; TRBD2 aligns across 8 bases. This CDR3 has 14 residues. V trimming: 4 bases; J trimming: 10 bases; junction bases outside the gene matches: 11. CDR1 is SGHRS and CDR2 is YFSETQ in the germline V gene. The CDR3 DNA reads TGCGCCAGCAGCCCAGGGACTAGTGGCAGGGCGCAGTATTTT. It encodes CASSPGTSGRAQYF.

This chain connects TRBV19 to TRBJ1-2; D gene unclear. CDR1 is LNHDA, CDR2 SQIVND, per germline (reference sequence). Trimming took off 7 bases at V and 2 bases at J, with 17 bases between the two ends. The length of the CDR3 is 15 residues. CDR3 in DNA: TGTGCCAGTATTCCCAAGGGAGGACCCAACTATGGCTACACCTTC. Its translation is CASIPKGGPNYGYTF.

The CDR3 DNA follows: TGCGCCAGCAGCCAAGGGGACGGGGGGCCCACCGGGGAGCTGTTTTTT. Translation gives CASSQGDGGPTGELFF. V and J are TRBV4-1 and TRBJ2-2; D is possibly TRBD2 (7 bases). Germline CDR1 reads MGHRA; CDR2 reads YSYEKL. The CDR3 runs to 16 residues. With 1 base removed from V and 4 bases from J, the gap between germline ends came to 13 bases.

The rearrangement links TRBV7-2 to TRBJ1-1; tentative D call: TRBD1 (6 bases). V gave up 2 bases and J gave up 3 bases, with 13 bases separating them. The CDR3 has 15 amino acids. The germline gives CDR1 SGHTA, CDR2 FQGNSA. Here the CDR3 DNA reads TGTGCCAGCAGCTTACGGGGGGCAGTGGACACTGAAGCTTTCTTT. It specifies CASSLRGAVDTEAFF. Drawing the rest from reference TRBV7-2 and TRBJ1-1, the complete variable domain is GAGVSQSPSNKVTEKGKDVELRCDPISGHTALYWYRQSLGQGLEFLIYFQGNSAPDKSGLPSDRFSAERTGGSVSTLTIQRTQQEDSAVYLCASSLRGAVDTEAFFGQGTRLTVV.

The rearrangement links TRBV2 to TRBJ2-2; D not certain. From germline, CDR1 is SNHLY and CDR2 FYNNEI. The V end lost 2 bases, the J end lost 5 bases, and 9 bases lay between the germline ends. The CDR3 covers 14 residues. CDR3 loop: CASSEQVWTGELFF. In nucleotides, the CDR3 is TGTGCCAGCAGTGAACAGGTGTGGACCGGGGAGCTGTTTTTT. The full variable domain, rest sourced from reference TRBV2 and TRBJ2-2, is EPEVTQTPSHQVTQMGQEVILRCVPISNHLYFYWYRQILGQKVEFLVSFYNNEISEKSEIFDDQFSVERPDGSNFTLKIRSTKLEDSAMYFCASSEQVWTGELFFGEGSRLTVL.

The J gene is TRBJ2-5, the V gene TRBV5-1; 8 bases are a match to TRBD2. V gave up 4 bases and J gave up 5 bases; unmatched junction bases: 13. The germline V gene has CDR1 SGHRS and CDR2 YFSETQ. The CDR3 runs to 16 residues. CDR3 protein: CASSGAASGSRETQYF. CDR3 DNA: TGCGCCAGCAGCGGGGCGGCTAGCGGGTCTCGGGAGACCCAGTACTTC. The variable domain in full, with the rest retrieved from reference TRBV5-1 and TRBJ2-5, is KAGVTQTPRYLIKTRGQQVTLSCSPISGHRSVSWYQQTPGQGLQFLFEYFSETQRNKGNFPGRFSGRQFSNSRSEMNVSTLELGDSALYLCASSGAASGSRETQYFGPGTRLLVL.

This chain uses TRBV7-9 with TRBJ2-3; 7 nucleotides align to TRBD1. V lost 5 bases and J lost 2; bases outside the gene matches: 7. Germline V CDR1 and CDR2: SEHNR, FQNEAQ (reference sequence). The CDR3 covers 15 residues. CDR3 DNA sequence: TGTGCCAGCAGCCCTCGACAGGGAACCACAGATACGCAGTATTTT. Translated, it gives CASSPRQGTTDTQYF.

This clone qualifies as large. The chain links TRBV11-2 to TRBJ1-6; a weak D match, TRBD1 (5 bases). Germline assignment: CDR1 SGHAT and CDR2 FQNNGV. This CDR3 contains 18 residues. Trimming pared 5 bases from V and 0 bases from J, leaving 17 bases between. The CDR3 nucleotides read TGTGCCAGCAGCCTAGTGGGGTCAGGGAGCTCCTATAATTCACCCCTCCACTTT. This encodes CASSLVGSGSSYNSPLHF.

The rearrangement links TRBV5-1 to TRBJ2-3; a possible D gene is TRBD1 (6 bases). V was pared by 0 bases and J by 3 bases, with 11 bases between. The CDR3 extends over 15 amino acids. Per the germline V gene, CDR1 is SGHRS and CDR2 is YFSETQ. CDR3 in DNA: TGCGCCAGCAGCTTGGGGGGACATGAGACAGATACGCAGTATTTT. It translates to CASSLGGHETDTQYF. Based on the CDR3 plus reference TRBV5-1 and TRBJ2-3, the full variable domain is KAGVTQTPRYLIKTRGQQVTLSCSPISGHRSVSWYQQTPGQGLQFLFEYFSETQRNKGNFPGRFSGRQFSNSRSEMNVSTLELGDSALYLCASSLGGHETDTQYFGPGTRLTVL.

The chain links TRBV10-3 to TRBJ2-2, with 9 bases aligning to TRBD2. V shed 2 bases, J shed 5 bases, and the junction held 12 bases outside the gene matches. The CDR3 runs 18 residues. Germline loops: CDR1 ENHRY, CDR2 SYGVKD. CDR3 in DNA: TGTGCCATCAGTGAGGGTTTAGCGGGGGCGATCAGGACCGGGGAGCTGTTTTTT. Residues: CAISEGLAGAIRTGELFF.

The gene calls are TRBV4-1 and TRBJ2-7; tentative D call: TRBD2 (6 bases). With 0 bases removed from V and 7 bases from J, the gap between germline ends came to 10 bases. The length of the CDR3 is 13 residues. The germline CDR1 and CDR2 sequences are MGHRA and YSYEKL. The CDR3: CASSQDWREEQYF. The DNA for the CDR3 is TGCGCCAGCAGCCAAGATTGGAGGGAAGAGCAGTACTTC.

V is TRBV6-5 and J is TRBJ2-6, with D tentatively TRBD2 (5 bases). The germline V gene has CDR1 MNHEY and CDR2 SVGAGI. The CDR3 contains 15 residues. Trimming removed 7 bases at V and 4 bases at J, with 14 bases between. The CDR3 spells CASNPPGSGANVLTF. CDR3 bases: TGTGCCAGCAACCCGCCGGGGTCCGGGGCCAACGTCCTGACTTTC.

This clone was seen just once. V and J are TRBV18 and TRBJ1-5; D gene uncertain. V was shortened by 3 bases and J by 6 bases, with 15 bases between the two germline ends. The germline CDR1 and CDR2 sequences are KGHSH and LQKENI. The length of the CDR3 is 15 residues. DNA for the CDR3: TGTGCCAGCTCACCGCTACAAGTTGAGGGTCAGCCCCAGCATTTT. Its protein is CASSPLQVEGQPQHF.

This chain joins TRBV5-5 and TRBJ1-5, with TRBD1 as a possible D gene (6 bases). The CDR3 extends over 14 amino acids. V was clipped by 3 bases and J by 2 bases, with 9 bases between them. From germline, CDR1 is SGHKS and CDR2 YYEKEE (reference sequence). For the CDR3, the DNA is TGTGCCAGCAGCTGGGAGGGGGGCAATCAGCCCCAGCATTTT. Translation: CASSWEGGNQPQHF.

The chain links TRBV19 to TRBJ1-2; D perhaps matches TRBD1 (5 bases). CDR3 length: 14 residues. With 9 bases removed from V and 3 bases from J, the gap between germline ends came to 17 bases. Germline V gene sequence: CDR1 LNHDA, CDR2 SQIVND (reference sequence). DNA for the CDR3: TGTGCCAGCCTCGGGGCCCGGTCCTACTATGGCTACACCTTC. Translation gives CASLGARSYYGYTF.

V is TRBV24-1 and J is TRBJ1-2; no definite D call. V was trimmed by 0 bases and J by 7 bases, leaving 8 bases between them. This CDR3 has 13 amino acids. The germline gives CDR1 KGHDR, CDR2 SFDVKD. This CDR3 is CATSDLKSVGYTF. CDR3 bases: TGTGCCACCAGTGATTTGAAGTCGGTTGGCTACACCTTC.

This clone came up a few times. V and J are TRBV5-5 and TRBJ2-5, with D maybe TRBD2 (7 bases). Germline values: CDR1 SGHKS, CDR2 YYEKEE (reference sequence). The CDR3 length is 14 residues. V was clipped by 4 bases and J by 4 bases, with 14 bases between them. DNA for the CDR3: TGTGCCAGCAGCGTGTTTGGGGGGGCAGAGACCCAGTACTTC. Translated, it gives CASSVFGGAETQYF.

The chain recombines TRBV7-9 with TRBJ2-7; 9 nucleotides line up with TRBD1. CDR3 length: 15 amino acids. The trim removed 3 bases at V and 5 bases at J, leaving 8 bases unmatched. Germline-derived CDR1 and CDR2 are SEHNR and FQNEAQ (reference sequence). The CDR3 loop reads CASSLGQGVFHEQYF. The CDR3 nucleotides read TGTGCCAGCAGCTTGGGACAGGGCGTATTCCACGAGCAGTACTTC.

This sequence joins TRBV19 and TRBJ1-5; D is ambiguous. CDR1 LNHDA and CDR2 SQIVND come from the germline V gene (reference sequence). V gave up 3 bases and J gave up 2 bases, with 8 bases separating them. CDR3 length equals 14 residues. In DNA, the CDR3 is TGTGCCAGTAGTATGCAGCAGGGCAATCAGCCCCAGCATTTT. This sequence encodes CASSMQQGNQPQHF.

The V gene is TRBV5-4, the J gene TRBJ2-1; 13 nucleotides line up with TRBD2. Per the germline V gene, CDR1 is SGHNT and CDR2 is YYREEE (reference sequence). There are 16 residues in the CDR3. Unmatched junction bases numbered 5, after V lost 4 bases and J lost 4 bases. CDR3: CASSPTSGGRYNEQFF. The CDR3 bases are TGTGCCAGCAGCCCGACTAGCGGGGGGAGGTACAATGAGCAGTTCTTC.

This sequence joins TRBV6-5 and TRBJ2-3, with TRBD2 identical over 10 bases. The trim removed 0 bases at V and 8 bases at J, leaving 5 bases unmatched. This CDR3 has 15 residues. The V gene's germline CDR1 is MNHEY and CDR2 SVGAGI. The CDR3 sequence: CASSYSAGGPGTQYF. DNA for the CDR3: TGTGCCAGCAGTTACTCAGCGGGGGGGCCGGGTACGCAGTATTTT.

Here the CDR3 reads CASSYGTANTEAFF. The CDR3, as DNA: TGTGCCAGCAGTTACGGGACAGCGAACACTGAAGCTTTCTTT. The chain is built from TRBV6-5 and TRBJ1-1; 7 bases align to TRBD1. Germline assignment: CDR1 MNHEY and CDR2 SVGAGI. The CDR3 consists of 14 residues. V dropped 2 bases and J dropped 1; count of bases not matched to a gene: 1.

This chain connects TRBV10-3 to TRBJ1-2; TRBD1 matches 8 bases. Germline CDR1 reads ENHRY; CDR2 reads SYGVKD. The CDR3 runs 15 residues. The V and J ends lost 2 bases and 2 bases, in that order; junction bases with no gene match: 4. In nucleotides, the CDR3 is TGTGCCATCAGTGAGCCCAGGGGGCAAAACTATGGCTACACCTTC. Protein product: CAISEPRGQNYGYTF.

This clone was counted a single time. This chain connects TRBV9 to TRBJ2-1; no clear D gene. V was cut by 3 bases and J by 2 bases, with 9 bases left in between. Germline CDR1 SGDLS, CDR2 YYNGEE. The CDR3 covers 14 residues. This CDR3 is CASSANPTYNEQFF. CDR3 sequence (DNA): TGTGCCAGCAGCGCTAACCCCACCTACAATGAGCAGTTCTTC.